This TCR beta chain was sequenced in a study of blood T cell repertoires in COVID-19. The overall study: Sources were T cells, B-cell-depleted T cells, or PBMCs; the material itself was cDNA or gDNA.

This CDR3 region has 13 residues. V gave up 7 bases and J gave up 6 bases, with 13 bases separating them. Germline V CDR1 and CDR2: SGHAT, FQDESV (reference sequence). This clone was seen at least ten times. Original processing methods: Estimates of nucleated cell counts were drawn from the amplification of reference gene primers. Libraries were prepared by immunoSEQ multiplex PCR; TCRdb keeps only in-frame clonotypes and omits some of them. That table gives V, J and clone size, and the DNA gave D and trimming. The repertoire has 250,000 to 300,000 clones, nearly 90% of them found once; the top ten carry 1%. Among Cohort 3 donors, those recovered had two negative PCRs, clearance, or symptom resolution.

Sequenced material: PBMCs or T cells enriched from blood (not recorded which). The sequence was obtained from a woman aged 30 to 39 who had recovered from COVID-19. The genes are TRBV11-1 and TRBJ2-1; D may be TRBD1 (6 bases). The chain's CDR3 is CASTSGASNEQFF. CDR3 nucleotides: TGTGCCAGCACTTCAGGGGCTAGCAATGAGCAGTTCTTC.